This section outlines one TCR beta chain sequence together with its context. The data were taken from a study of CD4 T cells in relation to SARS-CoV-2 and coronaviruses. CDR3 length: 14 amino acids. Trimming shortened V by 0 bases and J by 5 bases, and 13 bases separated the two germline ends. The germline V gene encodes CDR1 GTSNPN and CDR2 SVGIG (reference sequence). Only in-frame clones appear in the TCRdb table, and some are missing; sequencing was by immunoSEQ multiplex PCR. This table holds about 56,000 clones, about 92% found once. The sequenced sample consisted of naive CD4+ T cells from PBMCs. The subset: naive CD4+ T cells isolated by negative enrichment. The J gene is TRBJ1-2, the V gene TRBV30, with a possible D match to TRBD1 (6 bases). This sequence originates from an adult with COVID-19. As DNA, the CDR3 is TGTGCCTGGAGTGTAATGGACAGTACTTATGGCTACACCTTC. Translation gives CAWSVMDSTYGYTF.